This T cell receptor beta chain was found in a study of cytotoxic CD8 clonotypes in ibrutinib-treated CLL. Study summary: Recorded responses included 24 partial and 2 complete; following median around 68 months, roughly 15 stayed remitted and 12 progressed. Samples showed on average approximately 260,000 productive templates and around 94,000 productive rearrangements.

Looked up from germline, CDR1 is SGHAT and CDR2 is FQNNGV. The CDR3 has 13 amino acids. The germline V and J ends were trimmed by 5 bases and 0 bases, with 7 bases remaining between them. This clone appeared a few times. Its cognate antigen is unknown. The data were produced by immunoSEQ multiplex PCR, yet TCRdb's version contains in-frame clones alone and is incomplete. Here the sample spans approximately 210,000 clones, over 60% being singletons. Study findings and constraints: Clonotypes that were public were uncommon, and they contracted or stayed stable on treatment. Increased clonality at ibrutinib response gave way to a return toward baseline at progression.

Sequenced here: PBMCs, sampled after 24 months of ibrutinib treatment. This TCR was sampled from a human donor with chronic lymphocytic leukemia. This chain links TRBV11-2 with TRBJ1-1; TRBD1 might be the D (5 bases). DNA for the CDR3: TGTGCCAGCAGCACAGGCTTGAACACTGAAGCTTTCTTT. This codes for CASSTGLNTEAFF. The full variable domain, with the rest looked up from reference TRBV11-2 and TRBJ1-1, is EAGVAQSPRYKIIEKRQSVAFWCNPISGHATLYWYQQILGQGPKLLIQFQNNGVVDDSQLPKDRFSAERLKGVDSTLKIQPAKLEDSAVYLCASSTGLNTEAFFGQGTRLTVV.